This TCR beta chain was sequenced during a study of blood T cell repertoires in COVID-19. Study-level information: From the United States, Italy and Spain came samples of acute and convalescent COVID-19. Sources were T cells, B-cell-depleted T cells, or PBMCs; the material itself was cDNA or gDNA.

As handled by the study authors: Nucleated cell counts were estimated from reference gene primer amplification. Clones were sequenced by immunoSEQ multiplex PCR, and TCRdb holds only the in-frame ones, with some missing. The DNA gave D and trimming, while V, J and clone size come from that table. The data hold about 180,000 clones, with about four fifths observed a single time. This clone came up once. V lost 6 bases and J lost 3, with 17 bases in between. Germline CDR1 and CDR2: MDHEN and SYDVKM. The CDR3 consists of 15 residues. Material for sequencing was peripheral blood. This sequence originates from a man in his 70s with active or convalescent COVID-19. V and J are TRBV28 and TRBJ1-2; tentative D call: TRBD1 (6 bases). This chain's CDR3 is CASRLTTRGHYGYTF. CDR3 DNA sequence: TGTGCCAGCAGGCTAACAACCAGGGGCCACTATGGCTACACCTTC.